A single sample is the source of the 4 T cell receptor beta chains below, sequenced in a study of shared clonotypes between healthy human individuals. Sequencing used immunoSEQ multiplex PCR; TCRdb keeps in-frame clones, though not all of them. The profile shows 2 million to 3 million clones, roughly 93% of them singletons. The specimen sequenced was naive CD4+ T cells from PBMCs. Subset denoted: CD45RA+ positively selected. These receptors came from a man between 18 and 29 years old in good health. Some clones in this sample may be carry-over from other donors' samples.

Turning to this clone: The sample contains more than one DNA sequence encoding this CDR3. DNA of the CDR3: TGCGCCAGCAGCCCAGGGGGGGCTAGGAACACTGAAGCTTTCTTT. It yields the protein CASSPGGARNTEAFF. The genes are TRBV5-1 and TRBJ1-1; 7 bases line up with TRBD1. Germline V CDR1 and CDR2: SGHRS, YFSETQ. There are 15 residues in the CDR3. J lost 1 base, V lost 4 bases, and 7 bases had no gene match.

The chain carries TRBV28 and TRBJ2-7; tentatively, D is TRBD2 (6 bases). The CDR3 runs 10 residues. CDR1 is MDHEN and CDR2 is SYDVKM in the germline V gene. The V end lost 9 bases, the J end lost 6 bases, and 9 bases lay between the germline ends. CDR3 nucleotides: TGTGCCAGTCGGGGGTTCGAGCAGTACTTC. It encodes CASRGFEQYF.

The V call is TRBV2, the J call TRBJ1-5; D might be TRBD1 (6 bases). CDR1 and CDR2 from the germline V gene are SNHLY and FYNNEI. The V end lost 6 bases, the J end lost 6 bases, and 18 bases lay between the germline ends. The CDR3 is 15 residues long. CDR3: CASRPRGGTSQPQHF. The CDR3 bases are TGTGCCAGCAGACCAAGGGGGGGGACTAGTCAGCCCCAGCATTTT.

The genes are TRBV19 and TRBJ1-5; weak D call: TRBD1 (5 bases). The germline gives CDR1 LNHDA, CDR2 SQIVND (reference sequence). This CDR3 comprises 18 residues. V was clipped by 8 bases and J by 0 bases, with 23 bases between them. The CDR3 DNA reads as TGTGCCAGTCGAAATAGGGACTTGGGGGGATATAGCAATCAGCCCCAGCATTTT. It yields the protein CASRNRDLGGYSNQPQHF.